This entry describes one TCR beta chain. This record comes from a study of identical twins. The CDR3 covers 14 residues. Trimming cost V 0 bases and J 11 bases, with 17 bases left between them. Germline loops: CDR1 LGHDT, CDR2 YNNKEL (reference sequence). MiXCR, run by TCRdb on the 5' RACE reads, gives a single entry per CDR3 protein. The table has roughly 750,000 distinct CDR3 sequences, approximately 22% seen once. This sample also belongs to another study, concerning T cells expressing NK-cell markers. This second report adds: The TCR beta repertoires were obtained from sorted CD3+CD56+NKG2C+, CD3+CD56+NKG2C- and CD3+CD56-NKG2C+ T cells.

This receptor was obtained from a woman between 18 and 29 years old in good health. The J gene is TRBJ2-7, the V gene TRBV3-1, with D possibly TRBD2 on 5 matching bases. What was sequenced was PBMCs. The CDR3: CASSQDGKQSGEYF. In DNA form, the CDR3 reads TGTGCCAGCAGCCAAGACGGGAAGCAATCTGGGGAGTACTTC.